A single TCR beta chain is shown here with its context. The antigen is undetermined. Both 60 Vbeta primers and 13 Jbeta primers went into the PCR. Data came from immunoSEQ multiplex PCR; TCRdb stores just in-frame clones and leaves some out. This table holds 55,000 to 75,000 clones, around 70% found once. The data derive from a study of cytomegalovirus exposure and HLA in healthy donors. Study conclusions and caveats: After further analysis at a later stage, roughly 15,000 TCR beta sequences were associated with HLA alleles at 0.05 false discovery rate. Later analysis revealed greater clonal expansion in HLA-associated TCR beta chains than in equally common others.

V was clipped by 1 base and J by 3 bases, with 9 bases between them. Per the germline V gene, CDR1 is GTSNPN and CDR2 is SVGIG (reference sequence). This CDR3 has 13 amino acids. The source is a human donor in good health. Sequencing was carried out using PBMCs. The J gene is TRBJ1-1, the V gene TRBV30; a possible D gene is TRBD1 (6 bases). CDR3 nucleotides: TGTGCCTGGAGTGGACAGGTGGACACTGAAGCTTTCTTT. Translating gives CAWSGQVDTEAFF.